The 9 T cell receptor beta chains presented below share a single source sample, sequenced in a study of blood T cell repertoires in COVID-19. Method: immunoSEQ multiplex PCR; TCRdb's copy keeps in-frame clones and lacks some. Of roughly 340,000 clones listed, around 89% were seen once; the top ten hold 3%. The sequenced sample consisted of peripheral blood. The receptors derive from a woman aged 25-40 years with COVID-19, enrolled during active disease.

This clone was counted ten times or more. V is TRBV6-4 and J is TRBJ2-1; 7 positions match TRBD1. V gave up 6 bases and J gave up 5 bases; unmatched junction bases: 13. The CDR3 length is 16 residues. Germline CDR1 and CDR2: MRHNA and SNTAGT. As DNA, the CDR3 is TGTGCCAGCAGCAAAGAACCGGGACAGCCTCACAATGAGCAGTTCTTC. It is translated as CASSKEPGQPHNEQFF.

V and J are TRBV5-6 and TRBJ2-3, with 9 positions matching TRBD2. There are 14 residues in the CDR3. The junction had 9 bases not matched to a gene; V was cut back by 5 bases and J by 8 bases. CDR1 and CDR2 (germline): SGHDT, YYEEEE. The CDR3 DNA reads as TGTGCCAGCAGTTCGGGACTAGCTGTCGGTACGCAGTATTTT. It translates to CASSSGLAVGTQYF.

The chain has TRBV5-4 and TRBJ2-3, with D maybe TRBD2 (5 bases). CDR3 length: 17 amino acids. The germline gives CDR1 SGHNT, CDR2 YYREEE (reference sequence). Trimming left V 1 base short and J 4 bases short, with 19 bases between. The CDR3 DNA follows: TGTGCCAGCAGCTTGCGTGGACTCTCCAAGGGCTCAGATACGCAGTATTTT. It encodes CASSLRGLSKGSDTQYF.

V is TRBV5-1 and J is TRBJ2-3; 13 bases are a match to TRBD2. Germline assignment: CDR1 SGHRS and CDR2 YFSETQ. This CDR3 comprises 14 residues. V was pared by 4 bases and J by 10 bases, with 6 bases of the junction left unmatched. The CDR3 nucleotides read TGCGCCAGCAGCCTAGGGACTAGCGGGGAATCGCAGTATTTT. Residues: CASSLGTSGESQYF. Supplemented by reference TRBV5-1 and TRBJ2-3, the full variable domain reads KAGVTQTPRYLIKTRGQQVTLSCSPISGHRSVSWYQQTPGQGLQFLFEYFSETQRNKGNFPGRFSGRQFSNSRSEMNVSTLELGDSALYLCASSLGTSGESQYFGPGTRLTVL.

The chain couples TRBV6-2 or TRBV6-3 to TRBJ2-7; D not resolved. Germline assignment: CDR1 MNHEY and CDR2 SVGEGT. The V and J ends lost 2 bases and 2 bases respectively, with 7 bases between them. This CDR3 spans 13 amino acids. CDR3 sequence reads: CASSYGQTYEQYF. The CDR3 DNA sequence: TGTGCCAGCAGTTACGGGCAGACCTACGAGCAGTACTTC.

The J gene is TRBJ2-1, the V gene TRBV4-3; TRBD2 aligns across 13 bases. The CDR3 loop spans 20 amino acids. J was trimmed by 4 bases and V by 2 bases; bases with no gene match: 14. Germline V gene data show CDR1 as LGHNA and CDR2 as YSLEER. The CDR3 loop is CASSQTRTSGGPAEYNEQFF. CDR3 DNA: TGCGCCAGCAGCCAAACCCGGACTAGCGGGGGCCCGGCAGAATACAATGAGCAGTTCTTC.

The rearrangement links TRBV4-3 to TRBJ2-1; the D gene is possibly TRBD2 (5 bases). The germline CDR1 and CDR2 sequences are LGHNA and YSLEER. V was shortened by 8 bases and J by 0 bases, with 11 bases between the two germline ends. This CDR3 region has 14 residues. In DNA, the CDR3 is TGCGCCAGCGGTGAGGGCGGCTCCTACAATGAGCAGTTCTTC. Translation gives CASGEGGSYNEQFF.

This clone appeared once. The chain combines TRBV28 with TRBJ2-7; no firm D call. The CDR3 length is 12 residues. Looked up from germline, CDR1 is MDHEN and CDR2 is SYDVKM. Trimming cost V 7 bases and J 0 bases, with 7 bases left between them. CDR3 bases: TGTGCCAGCACGCCTAGCTCCTACGAGCAGTACTTC. Protein sequence: CASTPSSYEQYF.

The chain employs TRBV6-6 and TRBJ1-5, with D possibly matching TRBD1 (6 bases). CDR3 length equals 14 residues. CDR1 is MNHNY and CDR2 is SVGAGI in the germline V gene (reference sequence). The V gene lost 6 bases and the J gene lost 4 bases, with 13 bases spanning the gap. CDR3 loop: CASRSTGTNQPQHF. Here the CDR3 DNA reads TGTGCCAGCAGGTCGACAGGAACAAATCAGCCCCAGCATTTT.